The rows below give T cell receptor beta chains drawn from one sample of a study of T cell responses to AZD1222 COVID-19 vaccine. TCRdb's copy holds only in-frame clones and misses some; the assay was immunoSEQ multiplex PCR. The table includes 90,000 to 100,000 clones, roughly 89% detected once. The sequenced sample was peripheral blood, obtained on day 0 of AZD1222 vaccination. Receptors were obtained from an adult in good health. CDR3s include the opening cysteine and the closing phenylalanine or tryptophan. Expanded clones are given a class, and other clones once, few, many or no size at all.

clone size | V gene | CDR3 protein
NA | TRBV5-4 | CASSVRGSYNEQFF
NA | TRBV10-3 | CAAGDEQYF
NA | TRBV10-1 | CARYRVSYNSPLHF
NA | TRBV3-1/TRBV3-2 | CASSHRDSNEKLFF
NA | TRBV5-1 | CASSLGLNYNEQFF
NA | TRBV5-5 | CASSPHVIAHEQYF
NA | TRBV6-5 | CASSYSGAGSMTEAFF
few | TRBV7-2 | CASSFYRGTSGNTIYF
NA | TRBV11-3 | CASGPGQANTGELFF
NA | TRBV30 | CAWRGTSGLTETQYF
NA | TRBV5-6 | CASSPPGTGLPLHF
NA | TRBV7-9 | CASSSNPRTVAKNIQYF
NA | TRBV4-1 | CASSREGQGWNEKLFF
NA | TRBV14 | CASSQGINYGYTF
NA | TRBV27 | CASSHRTDTDTQYF
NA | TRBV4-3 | CASSQDWAGHQPQHF
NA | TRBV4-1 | CASSQVTGKARELFF
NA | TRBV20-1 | CSASRPRATAYEQYF
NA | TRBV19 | CASSIARTAGFEQYF
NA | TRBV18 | CASSLGKDFYGYTF
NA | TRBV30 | CAWSGGGTEYGYTF
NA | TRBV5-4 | CASSLDPNGETQYF
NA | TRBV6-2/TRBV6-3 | CASSYGGQSIYGYTF
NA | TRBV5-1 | CASSLGYQNTEAFF
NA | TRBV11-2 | CASSSSSGGGAEQFF
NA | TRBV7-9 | CASSSHWGSGANVLTF
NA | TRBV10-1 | CASAEGEYTEAFF
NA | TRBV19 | CASSVASSAFSSGNTIYF
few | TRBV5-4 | CASSLDGVAYGYTF
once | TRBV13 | CASSPLDRGNTEAFF
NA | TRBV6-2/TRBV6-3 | CASSYSDNYGYTF
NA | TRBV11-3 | CASSSSLNTEAFF
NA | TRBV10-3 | CAISASGGAQETQYF
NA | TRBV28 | CASGGDYQPQHF
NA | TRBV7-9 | CASSSGQGAQVNEKLFF
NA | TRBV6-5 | CASTRQGLSNSPLHF
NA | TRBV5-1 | CASTPGQNSPLHF
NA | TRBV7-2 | CASSLAAGTASYEQYF
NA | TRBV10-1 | CASSDSSEPQYF
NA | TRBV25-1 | CASSKGTGNTVYGYTF
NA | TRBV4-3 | CASSREAFSEQFF
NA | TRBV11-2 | CASSLAQGAYEQYF
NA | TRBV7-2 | CASARSNGELFF
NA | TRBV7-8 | CASSPPSGMNTEAFF
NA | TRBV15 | CATSREPSRGETQYF
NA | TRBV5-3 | CARSLGDGSSYNEQFF
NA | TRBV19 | CASRGAGQGATNEKLFF